Below, 27 T cell receptor beta chains from the same sample are listed, as sequenced in a study of shared clonotypes between healthy human individuals. TCRdb's table, derived via immunoSEQ multiplex PCR, lists solely in-frame clones and lacks some. The profile covers approximately 2.1 million clones, with 90% to 95% appearing a single time and under 0.45% taken by the ten largest. The sequencing sample was made of naive CD4+ T cells from PBMCs. Subset: CD45RA+ positively selected. The origin of the receptors is a man aged 18 to 29 in good health. Some clones in this sample may be carry-over from other donors' samples.

The chain links TRBV19 to TRBJ1-1; 9 bases are a match to TRBD1. V shed 7 bases and J 7 bases; nucleotides not matched to a gene: 10. The CDR3 has 14 residues. Germline V CDR1 and CDR2: LNHDA, SQIVND (reference sequence). For the CDR3, the DNA is TGTGCCAGTACCCGGTCGGGACAGGGTAATGAAGCTTTCTTT. Protein product: CASTRSGQGNEAFF.

This rearrangement joins TRBV25-1 to TRBJ1-4; tentatively, D is TRBD1 (6 bases). Trimming cost V 4 bases and J 5 bases, with 14 bases left between them. The CDR3 totals 15 residues. Germline loops: CDR1 MGHDK, CDR2 SYGVNS. The CDR3 is CASSANRDLNEKLFF. CDR3 DNA: TGTGCCAGCAGTGCCAACAGGGATTTAAATGAAAAACTGTTTTTT.

The V and J genes are TRBV14 and TRBJ2-7, with 12 bases matching TRBD2. The trim removed 5 bases at V and 2 bases at J, leaving 4 bases unmatched. Germline V gene lookup returns CDR1 SGHDN and CDR2 FVKESK. The CDR3 spans 15 residues. CDR3 coding DNA: TGTGCCAGCAGCTACGGACTAGCGGGGCCCTACGAGCAGTACTTC. Its translation: CASSYGLAGPYEQYF.

The gene calls are TRBV27 and TRBJ2-4; tentatively, D is TRBD1 (5 bases). Germline V lookup: CDR1 MNHEY, CDR2 SMNVEV (reference sequence). The CDR3 is made up of 17 amino acids. V lost 0 bases to trimming and J lost 2 bases, with 14 bases between them. CDR3 in amino acids: CASSLSDSSNPKNIQYF. CDR3 DNA sequence: TGTGCCAGCAGTTTATCAGACAGCTCTAATCCCAAAAACATTCAGTACTTC.

This clone was observed a single time. The V and J genes are TRBV9 and TRBJ2-7; D possibly corresponds to TRBD1 (6 bases). CDR1 and CDR2 (germline): SGDLS, YYNGEE. The V end was cut by 4 bases, the J end by 6 bases, with 14 bases between. The CDR3 contains 13 residues. This chain's CDR3 is CASSPQGPGEQYF. CDR3 nucleotide sequence: TGTGCCAGCAGCCCACAGGGTCCTGGCGAGCAGTACTTC.

The chain is built from TRBV7-6 and TRBJ2-2; 10 bases are a match to TRBD2. The CDR3 length is 14 residues. The germline V gene encodes CDR1 SGHVS and CDR2 FNYEAQ. V shed 2 bases and J 8 bases; nucleotides not matched to a gene: 2. CDR3 sequence reads: CASSLLAGDGELFF. The CDR3 DNA reads as TGTGCCAGCAGCTTACTAGCGGGAGATGGGGAGCTGTTTTTT.

The chain uses TRBV7-8 and TRBJ2-6; D not certain. The CDR3 sequence is 16 residues long. V was trimmed by 4 bases and J by 1 base, leaving 11 bases between them. Germline-derived CDR1 and CDR2 are SGHVS and FQNEAQ. The CDR3 is CASSSIARSGANVLTF. For the CDR3, the DNA is TGTGCCAGCAGCTCAATAGCCCGATCTGGGGCCAACGTCCTGACTTTC. The full variable domain, its missing parts supplied by reference TRBV7-8 and TRBJ2-6, is GAGVSQSPRYKVAKRGQDVALRCDPISGHVSLFWYQQALGQGPEFLTYFQNEAQLDKSGLPSDRFFAERPEGSVSTLKIQRTQQEDSAVYLCASSSIARSGANVLTFGAGSRLTVL.

The chain recombines TRBV7-6 with TRBJ2-2; TRBD1 might be the D (5 bases). V lost 1 base and J lost 0, with 9 bases in between. Germline-derived CDR1 and CDR2 are SGHVS and FNYEAQ. The CDR3 has 16 residues. The CDR3 DNA reads as TGTGCCAGCAGCTTAGAGACAGAGACGAACACCGGGGAGCTGTTTTTT. This sequence encodes CASSLETETNTGELFF.

The chain links TRBV15 to TRBJ1-2, with 8 bases fitting TRBD1. The CDR3 runs to 15 residues. Germline trimming cut 0 bases from V and 7 bases from J; bases unmatched to any gene: 7. Per germline, CDR1 LNHNV and CDR2 YYDKDF (reference sequence). CDR3 bases: TGTGCCACCAGCAGAGACGGACAGGGTTTGTCTGGCTACACCTTC. Translation gives CATSRDGQGLSGYTF.

The chain has TRBV4-1 and TRBJ1-5; tentatively, D is TRBD1 (6 bases). This CDR3 has 16 residues. Deletions cut 7 bases from V and 4 bases from J, with 20 bases between. CDR1 and CDR2 (germline): MGHRA, YSYEKL. CDR3 residues: CASTPEGGRLNQPQHF. The CDR3 DNA sequence: TGCGCCAGCACCCCGGAGGGGGGGCGCCTAAATCAGCCCCAGCATTTT.

V and J are TRBV27 and TRBJ2-7; the D is unclear. The CDR3 runs to 11 residues. CDR1 and CDR2 from the germline V gene are MNHEY and SMNVEV (reference sequence). Trimming took off 1 base at V and 8 bases at J, with 6 bases between the two ends. The CDR3 DNA sequence: TGTGCCAGCAGTTTATTTGGTCAGCAGTACTTC. Protein sequence: CASSLFGQQYF.

This rearrangement joins TRBV7-2 to TRBJ2-2; D might be TRBD1 (5 bases). The CDR3 spans 15 residues. V lost 7 bases and J lost 5, with 17 bases in between. Germline loops: CDR1 SGHTA, CDR2 FQGNSA. The CDR3 here is CASTPDQGQTGELFF. The CDR3 DNA reads TGTGCCAGCACCCCCGACCAGGGCCAAACCGGGGAGCTGTTTTTT.

The chain has TRBV9 and TRBJ2-7; D not resolved. V lost 2 bases, J lost 2 bases, and 17 bases lay in between. This CDR3 region has 16 residues. The germline CDR1 and CDR2 sequences are SGDLS and YYNGEE. The CDR3 spells CASSVGAPSYAYEQYF. CDR3 nucleotides: TGTGCCAGCAGCGTGGGCGCCCCTTCGTACGCCTACGAGCAGTACTTC.

This clone has only one observation. The genes are TRBV15 and TRBJ2-1, with 8 bases identical to TRBD2. This CDR3 region has 16 residues. In germline, CDR1 is LNHNV, CDR2 YYDKDF (reference sequence). The ends lost 3 bases at V and 3 bases at J; junction bases unmatched: 7. CDR3 in DNA: TGTGCCACCAGCAGTCTAGCGGGTCAAATCTACAATGAGCAGTTCTTC. The encoded protein is CATSSLAGQIYNEQFF.

J is TRBJ2-3 and V is TRBV12-5; D perhaps matches TRBD1 (6 bases). The germline gives CDR1 LGHNT, CDR2 FRNRAP. The CDR3 is 14 residues long. Trimming cost V 6 bases and J 7 bases, with 17 bases left between them. In nucleotides, the CDR3 is TGTGCTAGTGGGGCCACAGGGTTGGCCAATACGCAGTATTTT. This sequence encodes CASGATGLANTQYF. Based on the CDR3 plus reference TRBV12-5 and TRBJ2-3, the full variable domain is DARVTQTPRHKVTEMGQEVTMRCQPILGHNTVFWYRQTMMQGLELLAYFRNRAPLDDSGMPKDRFSAEMPDATLATLKIQPSEPRDSAVYFCASGATGLANTQYFGPGTRLTVL.

The chain recombines TRBV30 with TRBJ2-5, with no clear D. Germline CDR1 and CDR2: GTSNPN and SVGIG (reference sequence). Trimming stripped 4 bases from V and 1 base from J, with 7 bases between. The CDR3 runs to 12 residues. The CDR3 nucleotides read TGTGCCTGGACCTTAACCCAAGAGACCCAGTACTTC. The encoded protein is CAWTLTQETQYF.

The chain recombines TRBV7-9 with TRBJ1-4; TRBD1 matches 7 bases. Germline CDR1 is SEHNR and CDR2 is FQNEAQ (reference sequence). The V segment lost 5 bases and the J segment 0 bases; nucleotides outside the gene matches: 0. The CDR3 length is 14 residues. The CDR3 region is CASSDRATNEKLFF. In nucleotides, the CDR3 is TGTGCCAGCAGCGACAGGGCAACTAATGAAAAACTGTTTTTT.

V and J are TRBV15 and TRBJ1-5, with D uncertain. The CDR3 runs to 15 residues. Trimming left V 1 base short and J 4 bases short, with 11 bases between. CDR1 LNHNV and CDR2 YYDKDF come from the germline V gene (reference sequence). CDR3 residues: CATSRGGRENQPQHF. For the CDR3, the DNA is TGTGCCACCAGCAGAGGTGGGCGCGAGAATCAGCCCCAGCATTTT. Drawing the rest from reference TRBV15 and TRBJ1-5, the complete variable domain is DAMVIQNPRYQVTQFGKPVTLSCSQTLNHNVMYWYQQKSSQAPKLLFHYYDKDFNNEADTPDNFQSRRPNTSFCFLDIRSPGLGDTAMYLCATSRGGRENQPQHFGDGTRLSIL.

CDR3 protein: CASSHNQETQYF. The CDR3 nucleotides read TGTGCCAGCAGCCACAACCAAGAGACCCAGTACTTC. The rearrangement joins TRBV6-6 to TRBJ2-5; D gene uncertain. Trimming took off 6 bases at V and 0 bases at J, with 5 bases between the two ends. This CDR3 is built from 12 residues. CDR1 is MNHNY and CDR2 is SVGAGI in the germline V gene (reference sequence).

The chain carries TRBV4-2 and TRBJ2-3; the D is unclear. The CDR3 loop spans 15 amino acids. Germline V gene lookup returns CDR1 LGHNA and CDR2 YNFKEQ. V lost 1 base and J 0 bases, leaving 8 bases between the germline ends. The CDR3 region is CASSQGSQSTDTQYF. The DNA of the CDR3 is TGTGCCAGCAGCCAAGGGAGTCAGAGCACAGATACGCAGTATTTT.

The rearrangement links TRBV5-1 to TRBJ1-5; 7 bases match TRBD1. Germline values: CDR1 SGHRS, CDR2 YFSETQ. The CDR3 runs to 14 residues. V was pared by 2 bases and J by 7 bases, with 6 bases of the junction left unmatched. CDR3 bases: TGCGCCAGCAGCTTAACAGGGGATGGACAGCCCCAGCATTTT. This gives the protein CASSLTGDGQPQHF.

The chain uses TRBV4-1 and TRBJ1-1; D call uncertain. CDR1 is MGHRA and CDR2 is YSYEKL in the germline V gene. The CDR3 is 14 amino acids. The germline V and J ends were trimmed by 2 bases and 3 bases, with 10 bases remaining between them. CDR3 DNA sequence: TGCGCCAGCAGCCAACCGTTTGTGGACACTGAAGCTTTCTTT. This encodes CASSQPFVDTEAFF.

This chain connects TRBV5-1 to TRBJ2-5; TRBD1 agrees at 7 bases. J was trimmed by 3 bases and V by 0 bases; bases with no gene match: 2. CDR1 SGHRS and CDR2 YFSETQ come from the germline V gene. This CDR3 spans 14 amino acids. Here the CDR3 DNA reads TGCGCCAGCAGCTTGGCCACAGGGGAAGAGACCCAGTACTTC. It translates to CASSLATGEETQYF.

The V and J genes are TRBV7-9 and TRBJ2-5; D perhaps matches TRBD1 (6 bases). Between the trimmed V and J ends, which lost 4 bases and 3 bases, there was a span of 9 bases. This CDR3 has 13 amino acids. Germline V CDR1 and CDR2: SEHNR, FQNEAQ (reference sequence). CDR3: CASSSRGEETQYF. The CDR3 DNA follows: TGTGCCAGCAGCTCCAGGGGAGAAGAGACCCAGTACTTC.

This chain uses TRBV18 with TRBJ1-1, with D possibly being TRBD1 (5 bases). The germline V gene has CDR1 KGHSH and CDR2 LQKENI. The germline V and J ends were trimmed by 7 bases and 4 bases, with 13 bases remaining between them. The CDR3 loop spans 13 amino acids. CDR3 nucleotide sequence: TGTGCCAGCTTCCAGGGCGTTGGCACTGAAGCTTTCTTT. Its translation is CASFQGVGTEAFF. The full variable domain, rest sourced from reference TRBV18 and TRBJ1-1, is NAGVMQNPRHLVRRRGQEARLRCSPMKGHSHVYWYRQLPEEGLKFMVYLQKENIIDESGMPKERFSAEFPKEGPSILRIQQVVRGDSAAYFCASFQGVGTEAFFGQGTRLTVV.

The chain combines TRBV7-7 with TRBJ2-1, with D uncertain. The CDR3 spans 16 residues. Germline V gene lookup returns CDR1 SSHAT and CDR2 FNYEAQ (reference sequence). V shed 2 bases and J shed 0 bases, with 11 bases lying between them. In DNA form, the CDR3 reads TGTGCCAGCAGCTTAACCTGGACGAGCTCCTACAATGAGCAGTTCTTC. Amino acid sequence: CASSLTWTSSYNEQFF.

This clone has just one count. V usage is TRBV4-1 and J usage is TRBJ2-7; D remains unclear. The V gene's germline CDR1 is MGHRA and CDR2 YSYEKL. The CDR3 consists of 13 residues. Trimming stripped 1 base from V and 1 base from J, with 5 bases between. The CDR3 DNA reads TGCGCCAGCAGCCAAGGGCTTTCCTACGAGCAGTACTTC. It is translated as CASSQGLSYEQYF.